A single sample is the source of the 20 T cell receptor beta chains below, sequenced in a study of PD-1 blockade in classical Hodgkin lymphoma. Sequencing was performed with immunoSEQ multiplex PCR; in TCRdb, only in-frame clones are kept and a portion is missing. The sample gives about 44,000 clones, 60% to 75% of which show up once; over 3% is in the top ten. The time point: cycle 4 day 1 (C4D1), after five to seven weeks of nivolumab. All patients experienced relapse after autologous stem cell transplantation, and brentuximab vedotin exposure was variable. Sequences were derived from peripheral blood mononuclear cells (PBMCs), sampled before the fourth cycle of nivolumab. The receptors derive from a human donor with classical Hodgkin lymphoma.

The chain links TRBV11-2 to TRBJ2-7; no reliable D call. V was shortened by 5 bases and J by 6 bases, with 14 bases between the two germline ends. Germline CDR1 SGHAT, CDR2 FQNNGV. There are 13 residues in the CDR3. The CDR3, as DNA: TGTGCCAGCAGCCTGCTTGGGCGCGCCGAGCAGTACTTC. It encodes CASSLLGRAEQYF.

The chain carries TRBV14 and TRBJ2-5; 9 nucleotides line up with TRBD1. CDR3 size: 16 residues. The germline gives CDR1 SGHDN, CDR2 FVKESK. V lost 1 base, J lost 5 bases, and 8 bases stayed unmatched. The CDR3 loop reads CASSQVDSDRGETQYF. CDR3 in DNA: TGTGCCAGCAGCCAAGTCGACTCGGACAGGGGCGAGACCCAGTACTTC.

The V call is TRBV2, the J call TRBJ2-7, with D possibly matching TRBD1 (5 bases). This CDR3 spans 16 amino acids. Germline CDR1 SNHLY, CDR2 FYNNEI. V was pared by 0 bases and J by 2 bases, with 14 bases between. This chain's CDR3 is CASSEAQYRLTYEQYF. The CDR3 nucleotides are TGTGCCAGCAGTGAAGCGCAGTACAGGTTAACCTACGAGCAGTACTTC.

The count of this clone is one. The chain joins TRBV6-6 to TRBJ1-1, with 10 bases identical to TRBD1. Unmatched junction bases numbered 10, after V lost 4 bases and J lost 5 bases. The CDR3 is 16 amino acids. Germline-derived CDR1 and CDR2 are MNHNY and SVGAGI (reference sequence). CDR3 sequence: CASSSDYRDRGTEAFF. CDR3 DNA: TGTGCCAGCAGTTCAGACTACCGGGACAGGGGAACTGAAGCTTTCTTT.

CDR3 in amino acids: CASNLLGTGDYGYTF. Here the CDR3 DNA reads TGTGCCAGTAACCTACTCGGGACAGGGGACTATGGCTACACCTTC. The V call is TRBV9, the J call TRBJ1-2; TRBD1 agrees at 10 bases. CDR1 and CDR2 (germline): SGDLS, YYNGEE. The J segment lost 3 bases and the V segment lost 8 bases, leaving 10 bases of the junction unmatched. This CDR3 is built from 15 residues.

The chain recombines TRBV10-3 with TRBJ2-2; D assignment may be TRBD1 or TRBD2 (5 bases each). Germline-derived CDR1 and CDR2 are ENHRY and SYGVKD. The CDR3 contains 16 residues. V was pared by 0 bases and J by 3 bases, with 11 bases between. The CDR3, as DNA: TGTGCCATCAGTGAGTCGGGGACCCTCGACACCGGGGAGCTGTTTTTT. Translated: CAISESGTLDTGELFF.

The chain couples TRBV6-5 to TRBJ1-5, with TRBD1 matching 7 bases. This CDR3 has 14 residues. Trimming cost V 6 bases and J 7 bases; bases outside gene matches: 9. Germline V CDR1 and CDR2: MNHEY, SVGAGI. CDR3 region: CASSQVQGGQPQHF. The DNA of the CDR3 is TGTGCCAGCAGCCAGGTCCAGGGGGGACAGCCCCAGCATTTT.

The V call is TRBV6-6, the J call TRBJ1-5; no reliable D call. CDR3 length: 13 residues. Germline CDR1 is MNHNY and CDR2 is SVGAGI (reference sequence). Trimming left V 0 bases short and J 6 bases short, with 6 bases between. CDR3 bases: TGTGCCAGCAGTTACTCGAGAGGTCAGCCCCAGCATTTT. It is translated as CASSYSRGQPQHF.

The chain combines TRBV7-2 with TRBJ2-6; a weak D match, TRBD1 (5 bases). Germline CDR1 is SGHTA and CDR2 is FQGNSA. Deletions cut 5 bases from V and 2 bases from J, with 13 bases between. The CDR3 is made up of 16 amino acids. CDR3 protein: CASSLQVLTGANVLTF. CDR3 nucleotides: TGTGCCAGCAGCCTACAGGTCCTCACTGGGGCCAACGTCCTGACTTTC. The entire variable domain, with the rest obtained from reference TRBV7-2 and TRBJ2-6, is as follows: GAGVSQSPSNKVTEKGKDVELRCDPISGHTALYWYRQSLGQGLEFLIYFQGNSAPDKSGLPSDRFSAERTGGSVSTLTIQRTQQEDSAVYLCASSLQVLTGANVLTFGAGSRLTVL.

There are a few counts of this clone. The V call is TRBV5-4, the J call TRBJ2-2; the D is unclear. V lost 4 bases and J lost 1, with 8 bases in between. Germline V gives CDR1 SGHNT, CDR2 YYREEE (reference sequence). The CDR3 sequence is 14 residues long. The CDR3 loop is CASSTTGNTGELFF. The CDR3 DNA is TGTGCCAGCAGCACGACGGGGAACACCGGGGAGCTGTTTTTT.

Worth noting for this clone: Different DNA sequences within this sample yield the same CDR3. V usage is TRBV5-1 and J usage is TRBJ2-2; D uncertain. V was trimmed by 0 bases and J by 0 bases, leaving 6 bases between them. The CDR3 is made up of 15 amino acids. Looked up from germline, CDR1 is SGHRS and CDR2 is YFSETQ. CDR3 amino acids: CASSLGSSNTGELFF. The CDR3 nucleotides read TGCGCCAGCAGCTTGGGATCGTCGAACACCGGGGAGCTGTTTTTT.

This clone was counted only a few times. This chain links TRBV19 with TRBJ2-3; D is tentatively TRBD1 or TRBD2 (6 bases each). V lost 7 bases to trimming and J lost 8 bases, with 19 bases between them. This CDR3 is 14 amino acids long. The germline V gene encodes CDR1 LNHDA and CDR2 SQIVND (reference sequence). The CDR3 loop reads CASMGTGAAVTQYF. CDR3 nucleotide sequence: TGTGCCAGTATGGGGACGGGGGCTGCAGTTACGCAGTATTTT.

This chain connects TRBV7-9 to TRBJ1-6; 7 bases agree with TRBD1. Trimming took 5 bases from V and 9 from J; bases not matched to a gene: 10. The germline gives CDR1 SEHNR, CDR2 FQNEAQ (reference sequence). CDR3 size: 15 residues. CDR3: CASSPGTGDRSPLHF. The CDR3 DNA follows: TGTGCCAGCAGCCCCGGCACAGGGGACCGTTCACCCCTCCACTTT. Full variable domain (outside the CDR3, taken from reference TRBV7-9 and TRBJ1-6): DTGVSQNPRHKITKRGQNVTFRCDPISEHNRLYWYRQTLGQGPEFLTYFQNEAQLEKSRLLSDRFSAERPKGSFSTLEIQRTEQGDSAMYLCASSPGTGDRSPLHFGNGTRLTVT.

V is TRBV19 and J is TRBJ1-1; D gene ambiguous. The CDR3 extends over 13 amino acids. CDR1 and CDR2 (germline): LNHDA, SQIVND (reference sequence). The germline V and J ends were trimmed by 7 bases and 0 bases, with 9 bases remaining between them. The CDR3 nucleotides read TGTGCCAGTACTGAGCTCATGAACACTGAAGCTTTCTTT. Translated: CASTELMNTEAFF.

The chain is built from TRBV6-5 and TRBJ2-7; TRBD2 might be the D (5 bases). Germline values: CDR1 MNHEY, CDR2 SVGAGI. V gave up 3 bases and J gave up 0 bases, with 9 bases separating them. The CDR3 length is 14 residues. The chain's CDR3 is CASSYSDSSYEQYF. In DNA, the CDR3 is TGTGCCAGCAGTTATAGCGATTCCTCCTACGAGCAGTACTTC.

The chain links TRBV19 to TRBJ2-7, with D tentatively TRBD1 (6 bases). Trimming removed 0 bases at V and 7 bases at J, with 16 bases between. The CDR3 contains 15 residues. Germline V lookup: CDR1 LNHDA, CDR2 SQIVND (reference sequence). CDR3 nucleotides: TGTGCCAGTAGTATAGATGGTGGCAGGGGTCGGGAGCAGTACTTC. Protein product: CASSIDGGRGREQYF.

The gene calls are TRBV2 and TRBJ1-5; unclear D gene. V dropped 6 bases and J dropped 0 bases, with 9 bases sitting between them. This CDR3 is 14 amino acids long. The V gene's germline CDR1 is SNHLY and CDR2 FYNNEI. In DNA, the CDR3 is TGTGCCAGCAGGTCACCTTATAGCAATCAGCCCCAGCATTTT. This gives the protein CASRSPYSNQPQHF.

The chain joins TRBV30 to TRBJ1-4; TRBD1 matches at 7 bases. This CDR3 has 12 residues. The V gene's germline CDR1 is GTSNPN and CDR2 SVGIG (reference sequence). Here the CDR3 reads CVGGTDNEKLFF. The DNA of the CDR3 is TGTGTGGGCGGGACAGATAATGAAAAACTGTTTTTT. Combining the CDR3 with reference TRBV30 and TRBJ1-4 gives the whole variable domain SQTIHQWPATLVQPVGSPLSLECTVEGTSNPNLYWYRQAAGRGLQLLFYSVGIGQISSEVPQNLSASRPQDRQFILSSKKLLLSDSGFYLCVGGTDNEKLFFGSGTQLSVL.

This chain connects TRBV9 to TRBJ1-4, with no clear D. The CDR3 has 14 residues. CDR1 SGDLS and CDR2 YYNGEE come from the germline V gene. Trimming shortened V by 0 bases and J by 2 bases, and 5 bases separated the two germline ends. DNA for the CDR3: TGTGCCAGCAGCGTAGCGGCGACTAATGAAAAACTGTTTTTT. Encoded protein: CASSVAATNEKLFF.

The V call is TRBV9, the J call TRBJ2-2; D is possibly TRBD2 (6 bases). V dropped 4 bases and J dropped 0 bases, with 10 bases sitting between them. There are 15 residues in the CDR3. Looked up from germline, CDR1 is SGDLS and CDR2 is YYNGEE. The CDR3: CASSPIAANTGELFF. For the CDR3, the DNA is TGTGCCAGCAGCCCTATAGCGGCGAACACCGGGGAGCTGTTTTTT.